These 30 T cell receptor beta chains originate from one sample sequenced in a study of cytomegalovirus exposure and HLA in healthy donors. PCR employed 60 Vbeta and 13 Jbeta primers. Profiled with immunoSEQ multiplex PCR; TCRdb holds only in-frame clones, not every one. The sample has 60,000 to 70,000 clones. The sequencing input was PBMCs. All receptors come from a boy younger than 18 in good health and CMV-seronegative.

The chain carries TRBV5-1 and TRBJ2-1, with 9 bases identical to TRBD2. The V and J ends lost 5 bases and 0 bases, in that order; junction bases with no gene match: 3. CDR1 and CDR2 from the germline V gene are SGHRS and YFSETQ. This CDR3 has 15 residues. CDR3 DNA sequence: TGCGCCAGCAGGGCGGGAGGGCTCTCCTACAATGAGCAGTTCTTC. As protein: CASRAGGLSYNEQFF.

The rearrangement links TRBV6-5 to TRBJ1-2; possible D gene TRBD1, 5 bases. The ends were cut back, 2 bases at V and 4 bases at J, with 17 bases in the middle. CDR1 and CDR2 (germline): MNHEY, SVGAGI. This CDR3 has 16 residues. In nucleotides, the CDR3 is TGTGCCAGCAGTTACCTCAGGGTAGGGGCTCCCTATGGCTACACCTTC. This encodes CASSYLRVGAPYGYTF.

The chain carries TRBV6-1 and TRBJ2-7; 12 positions agree with TRBD2. V trimming: 4 bases; J trimming: 5 bases; junction bases outside the gene matches: 6. The germline V gene has CDR1 MNHNS and CDR2 SASEGT. The CDR3 has 15 residues. The CDR3 reads CASSVLAGGPDEQYF. The DNA of the CDR3 is TGTGCCAGCAGTGTTCTAGCGGGGGGGCCCGACGAGCAGTACTTC.

The V and J genes are TRBV5-8 and TRBJ2-7; D gene unclear. This CDR3 contains 12 residues. V dropped 1 base and J dropped 3 bases, with 5 bases sitting between them. Per germline, CDR1 SGHTS and CDR2 YDEGEE. The chain's CDR3 is CASSLIGYEQYF. CDR3 nucleotides: TGTGCCAGCAGCTTGATCGGCTACGAGCAGTACTTC.

The genes are TRBV7-9 and TRBJ1-2, with D unresolved. Germline CDR1 SEHNR, CDR2 FQNEAQ (reference sequence). CDR3 length: 15 residues. V was shortened by 1 base and J by 6 bases, with 15 bases between the two germline ends. CDR3: CASSLEIAGSHGYTF. Written as DNA, the CDR3 is TGTGCCAGCAGCTTAGAAATAGCGGGCAGTCATGGCTACACCTTC.

This chain connects TRBV11-2 to TRBJ1-6, with D maybe TRBD1 (5 bases). CDR3 length: 18 residues. Germline V gives CDR1 SGHAT, CDR2 FQNNGV. V was clipped by 0 bases and J by 2 bases, with 14 bases between them. CDR3 DNA sequence: TGTGCCAGCAGCTTAGAACGGCGGGGGATAACCTATAATTCACCCCTCCACTTT. The encoded protein is CASSLERRGITYNSPLHF. The whole variable domain, filled in from reference TRBV11-2 and TRBJ1-6, reads EAGVAQSPRYKIIEKRQSVAFWCNPISGHATLYWYQQILGQGPKLLIQFQNNGVVDDSQLPKDRFSAERLKGVDSTLKIQPAKLEDSAVYLCASSLERRGITYNSPLHFGNGTRLTVT.

The rearrangement joins TRBV5-1 to TRBJ2-7; 9 bases agree with TRBD1. CDR1 SGHRS and CDR2 YFSETQ come from the germline V gene. This CDR3 region has 15 residues. With V trimmed by 4 bases and J by 5 bases, 10 bases remained unmatched. The CDR3 region has the DNA TGCGCCAGCAGCAGAGGGGGACAGGGACTTGACGAGCAGTACTTC. Its protein is CASSRGGQGLDEQYF.

The chain joins TRBV7-2 to TRBJ2-5; D may be TRBD2 (6 bases). Germline assignment: CDR1 SGHTA and CDR2 FQGNSA. This CDR3 has 14 residues. Trimming took 4 bases from V and 4 from J, leaving 13 bases between them. CDR3 in amino acids: CASSYGGSLETQYF. For the CDR3, the DNA is TGTGCCAGCAGCTATGGAGGGAGTCTAGAGACCCAGTACTTC.

This chain links TRBV2 with TRBJ1-1; a possible D gene is TRBD1 (5 bases). Germline V gene data show CDR1 as SNHLY and CDR2 as FYNNEI. Trimming took off 5 bases at V and 0 bases at J, with 13 bases between the two ends. CDR3 length: 15 amino acids. CDR3: CASSTPGGVNTEAFF. CDR3 in DNA: TGTGCCAGCAGTACGCCCGGGGGAGTGAACACTGAAGCTTTCTTT.

This chain connects TRBV1 to TRBJ1-4; TRBD1 is taken as the D call from the table, unchecked against the DNA. TRBV1 is given as a pseudogene. This CDR3 has 14 residues. CDR3 DNA: TGCACCAGCAGCGGGACAGGGGAAAATGAAAAACTGTTTTTT. Translated, it gives CTSSGTGENEKLFF.

The chain's CDR3 is CASSLVSGRAHEQYF. DNA of the CDR3: TGTGCCAGCAGCTTAGTCAGCGGGAGGGCCCACGAGCAGTACTTC. The chain employs TRBV7-6 and TRBJ2-7; 10 nucleotides match TRBD2. The J segment lost 5 bases and the V segment lost 1 base, leaving 5 bases of the junction unmatched. This CDR3 region has 15 residues. The germline V gene encodes CDR1 SGHVS and CDR2 FNYEAQ.

This chain joins TRBV15 and TRBJ2-5, with D unclear. This CDR3 contains 12 residues. V shed 5 bases and J shed 3 bases, with 7 bases lying between them. Germline V CDR1 and CDR2: LNHNV, YYDKDF (reference sequence). This chain's CDR3 is CATSPSEETQYF. The CDR3 coding sequence is TGTGCCACCAGCCCGTCCGAAGAGACCCAGTACTTC.

The V and J genes are TRBV5-1 and TRBJ2-3; 7 bases fit TRBD1. Per germline, CDR1 SGHRS and CDR2 YFSETQ. V was pared by 0 bases and J by 0 bases, with 4 bases of the junction left unmatched. This CDR3 has 16 residues. CDR3 protein: CASSLDRQGSTDTQYF. CDR3 DNA: TGCGCCAGCAGCTTGGATCGACAGGGCAGCACAGATACGCAGTATTTT. Based on the CDR3 plus reference TRBV5-1 and TRBJ2-3, the full variable domain is KAGVTQTPRYLIKTRGQQVTLSCSPISGHRSVSWYQQTPGQGLQFLFEYFSETQRNKGNFPGRFSGRQFSNSRSEMNVSTLELGDSALYLCASSLDRQGSTDTQYFGPGTRLTVL.

To note about this clone: At one boundary the junction diverges from the germline segment, which might be a read error. The CDR3 DNA is TGTGCCTGGAGTCTGGAGGGGTCGGAAGAAAGACTGTTTTTT. It specifies CAWSLEGSEERLFF. This sequence joins TRBV30 and TRBJ1-4, with D perhaps TRBD1 (5 bases). CDR3 length: 14 amino acids. Germline V gene lookup returns CDR1 GTSNPN and CDR2 SVGIG (reference sequence).

This chain joins TRBV7-9 and TRBJ1-2; no firm D call. This CDR3 region has 14 residues. Trimming took 0 bases from V and 6 from J, leaving 11 bases between them. From germline, CDR1 is SEHNR and CDR2 FQNEAQ (reference sequence). CDR3 sequence reads: CASSLAEYQNGYTF. The CDR3 DNA sequence: TGTGCCAGCAGCTTAGCGGAGTATCAGAATGGCTACACCTTC. Complete variable domain (other parts from reference TRBV7-9 and TRBJ1-2): DTGVSQNPRHKITKRGQNVTFRCDPISEHNRLYWYRQTLGQGPEFLTYFQNEAQLEKSRLLSDRFSAERPKGSFSTLEIQRTEQGDSAMYLCASSLAEYQNGYTFGSGTRLTVV.

V and J are TRBV5-8 and TRBJ2-3; 9 bases agree with TRBD2. The CDR3 contains 14 residues. Trimming cost V 6 bases and J 1 base; bases outside gene matches: 3. Germline V gives CDR1 SGHTS, CDR2 YDEGEE. CDR3 DNA: TGTGCCAGCAACTTAGCGGGAGGCACAGATACGCAGTATTTT. This gives the protein CASNLAGGTDTQYF. The full variable domain, rest sourced from reference TRBV5-8 and TRBJ2-3, is EAGVTQSPTHLIKTRGQQATLRCSPISGHTSVYWYQQALGLGLQFLLWYDEGEERNRGNFPPRFSGRQFPNYSSELNVNALELEDSALYLCASNLAGGTDTQYFGPGTRLTVL.

The J gene is TRBJ1-1, the V gene TRBV5-1; possible D gene TRBD1, 5 bases. CDR3 length equals 15 residues. V lost 0 bases to trimming and J lost 2 bases, with 11 bases between them. Germline V CDR1 and CDR2: SGHRS, YFSETQ. CDR3 sequence reads: CASSLVGRANTEAFF. The CDR3 coding sequence is TGCGCCAGCAGCTTGGTCGGCAGGGCCAACACTGAAGCTTTCTTT.

Here the CDR3 reads CASSPNSNSQYGYTF. The CDR3 DNA follows: TGTGCCAGCAGTCCCAACTCGAATTCCCAATATGGCTACACCTTC. V usage is TRBV27 and J usage is TRBJ1-2; D call uncertain. There are 15 residues in the CDR3. CDR1 is MNHEY, CDR2 SMNVEV, per germline (reference sequence). With 5 bases removed from V and 5 bases from J, the gap between germline ends came to 18 bases.

The chain employs TRBV30 and TRBJ1-1; D may be TRBD1 (6 bases). The CDR3 consists of 15 residues. V was clipped by 2 bases and J by 0 bases, with 13 bases between them. From germline, CDR1 is GTSNPN and CDR2 SVGIG (reference sequence). The CDR3 reads CAWSPVRTVNTEAFF. In nucleotides, the CDR3 is TGTGCCTGGAGTCCCGTTCGGACAGTGAACACTGAAGCTTTCTTT.

The V gene is TRBV2, the J gene TRBJ2-7; D remains unclear. In germline, CDR1 is SNHLY, CDR2 FYNNEI. Trimming removed 6 bases from V and 3 bases from J, with 12 bases in between. CDR3 length: 13 amino acids. The CDR3 loop is CASRTGWSYEQYF. CDR3 coding DNA: TGTGCCAGCAGAACGGGTTGGAGCTACGAGCAGTACTTC.

Turning to this clone: In the same sample, other DNA sequences code for this CDR3. V gene TRBV6-1 combines with J gene TRBJ2-5, with 10 bases aligning to TRBD2. The V and J ends lost 7 bases and 2 bases, in that order; junction bases with no gene match: 7. In germline, CDR1 is MNHNS, CDR2 SASEGT. The CDR3 runs to 15 residues. CDR3 coding DNA: TGTGCCAGCACTGCTAGCGGGGGTTTACAAGAGACCCAGTACTTC. Residues: CASTASGGLQETQYF.

DNA of the CDR3: TGCAGCGTTGACGGAGGGGGACAGGGTCACTATGGCTACACCTTC. It yields the protein CSVDGGGQGHYGYTF. The chain joins TRBV29-1 to TRBJ1-2, with TRBD1 matching 9 bases. Germline values: CDR1 SQVTM, CDR2 ANQGSEA. With 3 bases clipped from V and 3 bases from J, the junction kept 8 bases outside the gene matches. This CDR3 region has 15 residues. Combining the CDR3 with reference TRBV29-1 and TRBJ1-2 gives the whole variable domain SAVISQKPSRDICQRGTSLTIQCQVDSQVTMMFWYRQQPGQSLTLIATANQGSEATYESGFVIDKFPISRPNLTFSTLTVSNMSPEDSSIYLCSVDGGGQGHYGYTFGSGTRLTVV.

The chain couples TRBV29-1 to TRBJ1-4; D possibly corresponds to TRBD1 (5 bases). The CDR3 is 14 amino acids. Trimming shortened V by 7 bases and J by 5 bases, and 17 bases separated the two germline ends. Germline V CDR1 and CDR2: SQVTM, ANQGSEA. The CDR3 region is CSAGVGGFNEKLFF. CDR3 DNA sequence: TGCAGCGCTGGGGTGGGGGGTTTCAATGAAAAACTGTTTTTT.

This rearrangement joins TRBV10-3 to TRBJ1-6; D call uncertain. The CDR3 is made up of 16 amino acids. Trimming cost V 2 bases and J 0 bases, with 8 bases left between them. In germline, CDR1 is ENHRY, CDR2 SYGVKD. The DNA for the CDR3 is TGTGCCATCAGTGAGCTGGAGAGCTCCTATAATTCACCCCTCCACTTT. This encodes CAISELESSYNSPLHF.

The V gene is TRBV7-9, the J gene TRBJ2-7, with TRBD2 as a possible D gene (5 bases). Trimming cost V 1 base and J 3 bases, with 10 bases left between them. Germline V gene lookup returns CDR1 SEHNR and CDR2 FQNEAQ (reference sequence). The CDR3 sequence is 14 residues long. The CDR3 sequence: CASSLERQIYEQYF. CDR3 nucleotides: TGTGCCAGCAGCTTAGAGCGGCAGATCTACGAGCAGTACTTC.

The chain is built from TRBV13 and TRBJ1-1; 9 positions agree with TRBD1. Germline-derived CDR1 and CDR2 are PRHDT and FYEKMQ (reference sequence). The V segment lost 6 bases and the J segment 11 bases; nucleotides outside the gene matches: 10. CDR3 length: 13 amino acids. This chain's CDR3 is CASRSTGGAAAFF. CDR3 DNA: TGTGCCAGCAGATCCACAGGGGGCGCGGCGGCTTTCTTT.

The DNA of the CDR3 is TGCGCCAGCAGCCAAGGGGAGGGGCAACCTTATGGCTACACCTTC. Residues: CASSQGEGQPYGYTF. This sequence joins TRBV4-1 and TRBJ1-2, with D maybe TRBD1 (5 bases). The CDR3 spans 15 residues. Trimming took off 1 base at V and 5 bases at J, with 14 bases between the two ends. The germline V gene encodes CDR1 MGHRA and CDR2 YSYEKL.

The CDR3 nucleotides are TGTGCCTGGAGTGGGGGAAAGGCAGGGGCGAACACTGAAGCTTTCTTT. Its translation: CAWSGGKAGANTEAFF. V is TRBV30 and J is TRBJ1-1, with D maybe TRBD1 (6 bases). CDR1 and CDR2 (germline): GTSNPN, SVGIG (reference sequence). V dropped 1 base and J dropped 1 base, with 16 bases sitting between them. This CDR3 spans 16 amino acids.

The V and J genes are TRBV5-1 and TRBJ1-1; TRBD1 agrees at 8 bases. With V trimmed by 4 bases and J by 1 base, 6 bases remained unmatched. The CDR3 totals 15 residues. Germline-derived CDR1 and CDR2 are SGHRS and YFSETQ. The CDR3 DNA reads as TGCGCCAGCAGCCCTACAACAGGGGGGAACACTGAAGCTTTCTTT. Its protein product is CASSPTTGGNTEAFF.

The CDR3 protein is CAWTGLREETQYF. CDR3 nucleotide sequence: TGTGCCTGGACTGGATTGAGGGAAGAGACCCAGTACTTC. The chain carries TRBV30 and TRBJ2-5, with D perhaps TRBD2 (5 bases). CDR1 is GTSNPN and CDR2 is SVGIG in the germline V gene (reference sequence). This CDR3 is 13 amino acids long. V lost 4 bases, J lost 3 bases, and 12 bases lay in between.